The T cell receptor beta chain under discussion was sequenced for a study of OX40 agonist ivuxolimab in advanced cancers. About the study: With ivuxolimab, an agonistic anti-OX40 (CD134) antibody, patients were treated.

Assay: immunoSEQ multiplex PCR; the TCRdb copy retains only in-frame clones and omits some. The table lists about 20,000 clones, approximately 87% of them singletons. Turning to this clone: A read error may account for a junction end that differs from germline.

The TCR was taken from an adult with an advanced solid tumor such as melanoma, head and neck, liver or kidney cancer. Sequencing was performed on CD4+ or CD8+ T cells sorted from blood, taken in a trial of the OX40 agonist ivuxolimab.

Written as DNA, the CDR3 is TGTGCCGGCAGTATTCAAGGGGGGGACTATAATTCACCCCTCCACTTT. It codes for CAGSIQGGDYNSPLHF. This chain uses TRBV7-3 with TRBJ1-6; D is perhaps TRBD1 (6 bases). The CDR3 loop spans 16 amino acids. Germline V lookup: CDR1 SGHTA, CDR2 FQGTGA.